Below, one TCR beta chain is given with its context. This clonotype was detected a few times. Its antigen remains unidentified. Per-nucleotide qualities are absent, and no much larger clonotype sits a single base away. Stable Graves' hyperthyroidism was defined as no progression to ophthalmopathy during 18 months of follow-up. Hyperthyroidism patients were newly diagnosed, with disease duration under 2 months, and aged 18 to 65 years. Any patient with an uncontrolled infection, another autoimmune disease, pregnancy or lactation was excluded. Diagnoses were based on clinical symptoms, serum thyroxine and TRAb, thyroid ultrasound and orbital computed tomography. Ficoll-Paque density gradient centrifugation was used to isolate PBMCs from around 10 ml of fresh peripheral blood. Total RNA was extracted with Trizol reagent, and quality was checked on an Agilent 2100 Bioanalyzer. Trimmed from V: 4 bases; trimmed from J: 2 bases; junction bases lacking a gene match: 16. CDR1 and CDR2 are read off the germline V gene (reference sequence) as SEHNR and FQNEAQ. Its CDR3 holds 20 amino acids, cysteine through phenylalanine. Only the CDR3 part of the read is kept: 60 bases, read in frame from the first base.

This sample was included in a study of T cells in Graves' hyperthyroidism and ophthalmopathy (dated by TCRdb to the late 2010s). Broadly, across the study: Peripheral blood was sampled at the time of initial diagnosis, prior to any treatment. To identify distinguishing TCR V-J signatures, a discovery cohort of about 100 patients was used, comprising 40 to 45 with Graves' ophthalmopathy and some 60 with stable Graves' hyperthyroidism. Prospective prediction of ophthalmopathy was tested in an independent validation cohort of fewer than 20 hyperthyroidism patients and 17 patients who later progressed to ophthalmopathy. The roughly 91 discovery patients were randomly split 7:3 into training and test sets. Thyroid tissue and blood T-cell repertoires from roughly six Graves' hyperthyroidism patients were also compared in the study. Following sampling, methimazole starting at 30 mg daily was given to hyperthyroidism patients, and high-dose intravenous methylprednisolone was given to ophthalmopathy patients. The paper reports TCR Vbeta CDR3 sequencing of approximately 140 peripheral blood samples: under 45 ophthalmopathy, some 80 hyperthyroidism and roughly 17 progressor patients. General study outcomes and caveats: Sample size was not statistically predetermined, and blinding of investigators to group allocation was not performed. During validation, the model predicted progression to ophthalmopathy a median of about 5.9 months ahead of onset, with more than 60% sensitivity and about 72% specificity. A model built on a 13 V-J signature distinguished ophthalmopathy from stable hyperthyroidism, reaching approximately 89% sensitivity and about 81% specificity in cross-validation and 80%/75% in testing. Most expanded thyroid clonotypes (frequency above 0.001) were also detected in blood, a finding suggesting that blood repertoires may reflect thyroid immune responses.

Amplification of TCR beta CDR3 regions was carried out from RNA transcripts. The first round of RT-PCR for the TCR CDR3 was performed with the HTBI primer set and the Qiagen OneStep RT-PCR kit. A second multiplex PCR round built the libraries, followed by size selection and purification. The libraries were sequenced on an Illumina HiSeq2000 using paired-end 100 bp reads. The authors processed their data as follows. Raw data were processed with SOAPnuke, discarding reads with adapters, uncalled bases, mean Phred below 15, or no exact constant-primer or identifier match. High-quality paired reads were merged with COPE v1.2.5, and unique nucleotide sequences were defined as clonotypes. MiTCR v1.1 was used to align clonotypes to the IMGT TRBV, TRBD and TRBJ reference segments. The analysis was restricted to V-J combinations with a frequency above 0.0001, which together covered about 99% of the repertoires. A TCS score was defined as the ratio between F50 (clonal expansion) and ExV (chaos), using BLOSUM62-based TCRdist between CDR3 peptides within each V-J. Welch's t-statistics and random forest reduced roughly 540 V-J features to fewer than 15, which were used in a naive Bayes classifier (R e1071). The public reads were reprocessed in TCRdb via fastp at Q25 and MiXCR, keeping in-frame beta chains. Each record represents a unique CDR3 protein, reported with the most common genes and DNA among its rows. The V and J calls follow TCRdb's processing rather than the paper's. The sample table contains about 590,000 distinct CDR3 sequences; only one count was recorded for approximately 15% of them. The top ten hold approximately 7.4% of the sample.

Material: blood. This receptor was obtained from a woman in her 30s with Graves' hyperthyroidism. The chain employs TRBV7-9 and TRBJ2-5, with TRBD2 matching 13 junction bases. The DNA sequence is as follows: TGTGCCAGCAGCTACCCCCCCCGACTAGCGGGAGGATGGGCGCAAGAGACCCAGTACTTC. Its amino acids are CASSYPPRLAGGWAQETQYF.